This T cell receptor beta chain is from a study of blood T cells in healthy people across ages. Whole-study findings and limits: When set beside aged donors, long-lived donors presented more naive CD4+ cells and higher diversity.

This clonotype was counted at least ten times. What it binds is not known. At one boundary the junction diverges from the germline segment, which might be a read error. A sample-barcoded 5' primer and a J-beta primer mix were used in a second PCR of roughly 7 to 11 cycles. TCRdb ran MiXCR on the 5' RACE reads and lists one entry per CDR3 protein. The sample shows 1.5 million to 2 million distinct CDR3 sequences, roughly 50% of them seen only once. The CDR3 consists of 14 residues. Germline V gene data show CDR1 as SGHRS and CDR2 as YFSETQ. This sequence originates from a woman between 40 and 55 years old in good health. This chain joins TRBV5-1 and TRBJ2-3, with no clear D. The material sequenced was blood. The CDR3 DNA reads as TGTGCCAGCAGCTTAGGACCTAGCACAGATACGCAGTATTTT. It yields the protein CASSLGPSTDTQYF.